This T cell receptor beta chain comes out of a study of CD8 T cells in ankylosing spondylitis. General observations from the study: Significant enrichment of disease-linked clones was reportedly seen in matched ankylosing spondylitis synovial fluid. A motif in TCR beta, a set of 8 or 9 highly homologous variants, appeared characteristic of ankylosing spondylitis blood.

Making use of molecular barcodes, quantitative 5'-RACE generated TCR beta libraries. In TCRdb, the 5' RACE reads were re-called with MiXCR into one record per CDR3 protein. The sample includes approximately 400,000 distinct CDR3 sequences, roughly 26% of them seen just once. Notes on this clonotype: Its antigen is not known.

The TCR originated in a male donor with ankylosing spondylitis. Sequencing was done on a sample of blood, either unsorted or a sorted T cell fraction (not recorded which).

This CDR3 is CASSLGTTPQETQYF. The CDR3 nucleotides are TGTGCCAGCAGCTTAGGAACTACACCCCAAGAGACCCAGTACTTC. The chain links TRBV11-2 to TRBJ2-5; D is unresolved. The germline CDR1 and CDR2 sequences are SGHAT and FQNNGV. V shed 1 base and J shed 1 base, with 10 bases lying between them. The CDR3 length is 15 residues.